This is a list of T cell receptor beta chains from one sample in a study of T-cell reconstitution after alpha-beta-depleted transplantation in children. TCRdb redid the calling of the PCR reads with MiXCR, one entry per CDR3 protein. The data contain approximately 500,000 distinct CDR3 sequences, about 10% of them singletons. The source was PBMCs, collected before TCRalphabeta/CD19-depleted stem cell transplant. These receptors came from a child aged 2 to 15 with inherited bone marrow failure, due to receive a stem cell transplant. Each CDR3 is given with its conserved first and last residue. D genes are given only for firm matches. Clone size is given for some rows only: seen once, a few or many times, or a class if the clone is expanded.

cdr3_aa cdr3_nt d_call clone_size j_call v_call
CASSKGQGDFYEQFF TGCGCCAGCAGCAAAGGACAGGGGGACTTCTATGAGCAGTTCTTC TRBD1 few TRBJ2-1 TRBV5-1
CASGTSGLYNEQFF TGTGCCAGTGGGACTAGCGGGCTGTACAATGAGCAGTTCTTC TRBD2 few TRBJ2-1 TRBV19
CSARHPRETLYNEQFF TGCAGTGCTAGACACCCCCGGGAGACCCTATACAATGAGCAGTTCTTC . . TRBJ2-1 TRBV20-1
CASSQGPGLGGETQYF TGCGCCAGCAGCCAAGGGCCGGGACTAGGGGGAGAGACCCAGTACTTC TRBD2 many TRBJ2-5 TRBV4-3
CASREGGFGPYEQYF TGCGCCAGCAGAGAAGGGGGCTTCGGACCCTACGAGCAGTACTTC TRBD1 . TRBJ2-7 TRBV5-1
CASSSGLRVNYNEQFF TGTGCCAGTAGTTCCGGGTTGAGGGTTAACTACAATGAGCAGTTCTTC . . TRBJ2-1 TRBV19
CASSPLGQNYNSPLHF TGTGCCAGCAGTCCGCTGGGACAGAATTATAATTCACCCCTCCACTTT TRBD1 few TRBJ1-6 TRBV27
CASSPQAVADTQYF TGCGCCAGCAGCCCGCAGGCCGTGGCAGATACGCAGTATTTT . many TRBJ2-3 TRBV4-1
CASSQDVNRGETQYF TGCGCCAGCAGCCAAGATGTTAATAGAGGAGAGACCCAGTACTTC . few TRBJ2-5 TRBV4-3
CASSQDSLGRLSTDTQYF TGCGCCAGCAGCCAAGATAGTTTGGGGCGGCTTAGCACAGATACGCAGTATTTT . . TRBJ2-3 TRBV4-3
CSAGAGVTDTQYF TGCAGTGCTGGGGCAGGGGTCACAGATACGCAGTATTTT . many TRBJ2-3 TRBV20-1
CSARDVLAGGEQYF TGCAGTGCTAGAGATGTGCTAGCGGGAGGCGAGCAGTACTTC TRBD2 many TRBJ2-7 TRBV20-1
CASRWTGVRGNTIYF TGTGCCAGCAGATGGACAGGGGTTCGGGGAAACACCATATATTTT TRBD1 many TRBJ1-3 TRBV28
CASSRPGTSTFF TGTGCCAGCAGCAGACCCGGGACTAGCACGTTCTTC TRBD2 many TRBJ2-1 TRBV12-3/TRBV12-4
CASSYRLAGPYEQYF TGTGCCAGCAGTTACAGGCTAGCGGGGCCCTACGAGCAGTACTTC TRBD2 many TRBJ2-7 TRBV6-5
CASSYWTDTGELFF TGTGCCAGCAGTTATTGGACAGACACCGGGGAGCTGTTTTTT . few TRBJ2-2 TRBV6-2/TRBV6-3
CAWSVWPPLGTVAGELFF TGTGCCTGGAGTGTATGGCCCCCACTAGGGACGGTAGCCGGGGAGCTGTTTTTT . many TRBJ2-2 TRBV30
CASSWRTGMNYEQYF TGTGCCAGCAGCTGGAGGACAGGGATGAATTACGAGCAGTACTTC TRBD1 . TRBJ2-7 TRBV5-6
CASSLGASGSHEQYF TGCGCCAGCAGCTTGGGGGCTAGCGGGAGTCACGAGCAGTACTTC TRBD2 few TRBJ2-7 TRBV5-1
CASSYDLDTQYF TGCGCCAGCAGCTACGACCTAGATACGCAGTATTTT . many TRBJ2-3 TRBV5-1
CSASRRGQNTEAFF TGCAGTGCTAGTAGGAGGGGGCAAAACACTGAAGCTTTCTTT TRBD1 many TRBJ1-1 TRBV20-1
CASSLGADFSTEAFF TGTGCCAGCAGCTTGGGGGCCGACTTTAGCACTGAAGCTTTCTTT . many TRBJ1-1 TRBV5-8
CATTSDRFANTGELFF TGTGCCACCACCTCAGACAGGTTCGCGAACACCGGGGAGCTGTTTTTT . few TRBJ2-2 TRBV19
CASSLGGASGYNEQFF TGCGCCAGCAGCTTGGGTGGGGCTAGCGGTTACAATGAGCAGTTCTTC TRBD2 many TRBJ2-1 TRBV5-1
CSARGRLAGVGETQYF TGCAGTGCTAGGGGGCGGCTAGCGGGAGTTGGCGAGACCCAGTACTTC TRBD2 many TRBJ2-5 TRBV20-1
CASSLRGAATGELFF TGTGCCAGCAGCTTGCGGGGGGCGGCCACCGGGGAGCTGTTTTTT TRBD2 many TRBJ2-2 TRBV11-2
CASSPGTYTGELFF TGTGCCAGCAGTCCCGGGACCTACACCGGGGAGCTGTTTTTT . many TRBJ2-2 TRBV6-2/TRBV6-3
CASSPRTGASEQYF TGCGCCAGCAGCCCGCGGACAGGGGCAAGCGAGCAGTACTTC TRBD1 many TRBJ2-7 TRBV5-1
CASSLAAGLAYQETQYF TGTGCCAGCAGCTTAGCCGCAGGACTAGCGTATCAAGAGACCCAGTACTTC TRBD2 few TRBJ2-5 TRBV7-9
CATSPGMNYNEQFF TGTGCCACCTCTCCCGGGATGAACTACAATGAGCAGTTCTTC . many TRBJ2-1 TRBV24-1
CAISELGLINTGELFF TGTGCCATCAGTGAGTTGGGACTGATCAACACCGGGGAGCTGTTTTTT . many TRBJ2-2 TRBV10-3
CASSWGQGASYEQYF TGCGCCAGCAGCTGGGGACAGGGGGCCTCCTACGAGCAGTACTTC TRBD1 many TRBJ2-7 TRBV5-1
CAWSGGLPYEQYF TGTGCCTGGAGCGGGGGGCTTCCTTACGAGCAGTACTTC . few TRBJ2-7 TRBV30
CSARDPGFQETQYF TGCAGTGCTAGAGATCCCGGTTTCCAAGAGACCCAGTACTTC . . TRBJ2-5 TRBV20-1
CASSSQGPHEKLFF TGTGCCAGCAGTTCCCAGGGTCCCCATGAAAAACTGTTTTTT . many TRBJ1-4 TRBV12-3/TRBV12-4
CASQRLGAYEQYF TGTGCCAGCCAGCGGTTGGGGGCCTACGAGCAGTACTTC . many TRBJ2-7 TRBV6-5
CASSRTGANTEAFF TGCGCCAGCAGCCGGACAGGTGCGAACACTGAAGCTTTCTTT TRBD1 many TRBJ1-1 TRBV4-3
CASSSPWGEQFF TGTGCCAGCAGCTCCCCCTGGGGTGAGCAGTTCTTC . . TRBJ2-1 TRBV5-5
CASSLAGTSGRSGYEQYF TGCGCCAGCAGCTTGGCCGGGACTAGCGGGAGGTCGGGCTACGAGCAGTACTTC TRBD2 many TRBJ2-7 TRBV5-1
CASSSIFTEGDTGELFF TGTGCCAGCAGTTCTATATTCACGGAGGGTGACACCGGGGAGCTGTTTTTT . . TRBJ2-2 TRBV12-3/TRBV12-4
CASSGQDSSGANVLTF TGTGCCAGCTCGGGACAGGATAGCTCTGGGGCCAACGTCCTGACTTTC TRBD1 few TRBJ2-6 TRBV18
CATRPSGQNTEAFF TGTGCCACCAGGCCGTCCGGGCAGAACACTGAAGCTTTCTTT . few TRBJ1-1 TRBV24-1
CSVMTGRGETQYF TGCAGCGTGATGACAGGGAGGGGGGAGACCCAGTACTTC . many TRBJ2-5 TRBV29-1
CASSPTSGRVPYEQYF TGTGCCAGCAGCCCTACTAGCGGGAGGGTTCCCTACGAGCAGTACTTC TRBD2 many TRBJ2-7 TRBV27
CASSQVTGAKNIQYF TGCGCCAGCAGCCAAGTAACAGGCGCCAAAAACATTCAGTACTTC . many TRBJ2-4 TRBV4-3
CSVWGGGNYGYTF TGCAGCGTTTGGGGGGGCGGAAACTATGGCTACACCTTC . many TRBJ1-2 TRBV29-1
CSVELPSGYEQFF TGCAGCGTTGAACTACCGTCGGGATATGAGCAGTTCTTC . . TRBJ2-1 TRBV29-1